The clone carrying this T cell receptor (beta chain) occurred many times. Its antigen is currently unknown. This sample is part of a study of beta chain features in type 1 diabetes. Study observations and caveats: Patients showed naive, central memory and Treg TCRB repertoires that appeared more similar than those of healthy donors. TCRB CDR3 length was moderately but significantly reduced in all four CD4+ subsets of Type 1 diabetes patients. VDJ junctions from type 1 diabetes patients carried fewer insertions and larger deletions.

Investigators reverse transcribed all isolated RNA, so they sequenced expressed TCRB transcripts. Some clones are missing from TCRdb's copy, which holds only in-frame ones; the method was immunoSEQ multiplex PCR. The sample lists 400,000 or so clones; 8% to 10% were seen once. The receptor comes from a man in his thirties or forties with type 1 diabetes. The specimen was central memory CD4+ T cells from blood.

CDR3 in amino acids: CASSSSGLSTEAFF. The CDR3 region has the DNA TGTGCCAGCAGCTCCTCCGGGTTAAGCACTGAAGCTTTCTTT. The V gene is TRBV7-9, the J gene TRBJ1-1; D gene unclear. Trimming stripped 4 bases from V and 4 bases from J, with 13 bases between. The CDR3 runs 14 residues. CDR1 is SEHNR, CDR2 FQNEAQ, per germline (reference sequence). Variable domain in full (rest from reference TRBV7-9 and TRBJ1-1): DTGVSQNPRHKITKRGQNVTFRCDPISEHNRLYWYRQTLGQGPEFLTYFQNEAQLEKSRLLSDRFSAERPKGSFSTLEIQRTEQGDSAMYLCASSSSGLSTEAFFGQGTRLTVV.